Described below is a single TCR beta chain sequence and its context. The data were obtained in a study of blood T cell repertoires in COVID-19. Study details: Samples representing acute and convalescent COVID-19 were sourced from the United States, Italy and Spain. The cDNA or gDNA used as material had been derived from T cells, B-cell-depleted T cells, or PBMCs.

The CDR3 spans 15 residues. CDR1 and CDR2 (germline): SGHRS, YFSETQ. The junction had 2 bases not matched to a gene; V was cut back by 0 bases and J by 6 bases. As originally analysed: Estimation of nucleated cell counts relied on the amplification of reference gene primers. The assay was immunoSEQ multiplex PCR, and TCRdb's table has in-frame clones only and misses some. D and trimming were read from the DNA, whereas the V and J calls and clone size are those reported in that table. The sample carries 60,000 to 75,000 clones, 80% to 85% recorded once. The V and J genes are TRBV5-1 and TRBJ2-2; the match to TRBD1 covers 10 bases. Sequencing was performed on peripheral blood. The receptor's source is a woman of 80 years or more with acute or convalescent COVID-19. The CDR3 reads CASSLGQGASGELFF. The CDR3 DNA is TGCGCCAGCAGCTTGGGACAGGGGGCTTCCGGGGAGCTGTTTTTT.